This paragraph reports one TCR beta chain. Its antigen is still unknown. The sample originates from a study of cytomegalovirus exposure and HLA in healthy donors. Findings and limits, study-wide: V- and J-gene trimming in TCR beta was tied to a missense DCLRE1C variant by an analysis performed later.

Amplification used 60 Vbeta primers and 13 Jbeta primers. Sequencing was performed with immunoSEQ multiplex PCR; in TCRdb, only in-frame clones are kept and a portion is missing. The sample lists about 84,000 clones; over 80% were seen once. This clonotype was obtained from a man in his late teens or twenties in good health and CMV-seronegative. Sequencing was carried out using PBMCs.

The CDR3 nucleotides are TGCGCCAGCAGCTTGGGTGTAGGGGACGAGCAGTACTTC. Translation gives CASSLGVGDEQYF. The gene calls are TRBV5-1 and TRBJ2-7; maybe TRBD1 (5 bases). Germline-derived CDR1 and CDR2 are SGHRS and YFSETQ. V lost 0 bases, J lost 5 bases, and 9 bases lay in between. This CDR3 spans 13 amino acids. Full variable domain (missing parts from reference TRBV5-1 and TRBJ2-7): KAGVTQTPRYLIKTRGQQVTLSCSPISGHRSVSWYQQTPGQGLQFLFEYFSETQRNKGNFPGRFSGRQFSNSRSEMNVSTLELGDSALYLCASSLGVGDEQYFGPGTRLTVT.